This T cell receptor beta chain derives from a study of cytotoxic CD8 clonotypes in ibrutinib-treated CLL. In the study overall: Mean values per sample were a few hundred thousand productive templates and 93,000 or so productive rearrangements.

Data came from immunoSEQ multiplex PCR; TCRdb stores just in-frame clones and leaves some out. The repertoire consists of some 200,000 clones, with 60% to 80% occurring once and the leading ten covering roughly 5.8%. This CDR3 is built from 14 residues. J lost 6 bases, V lost 0 bases, and 3 bases had no gene match. The germline V gene encodes CDR1 SGHRS and CDR2 YFSETQ. The sequenced sample was PBMCs, obtained after 12 months of ibrutinib treatment. The receptor's source is a human donor with chronic lymphocytic leukemia. The chain employs TRBV5-1 and TRBJ2-3; the match to TRBD1 covers 8 bases. CDR3 bases: TGCGCCAGCAGCTTGGCGCAGGGGGCCGATACGCAGTATTTT. Its protein is CASSLAQGADTQYF.